Presented here are 23 T cell receptor beta chains from one specimen sequenced in a study of blood T cell repertoires in COVID-19 (dated by TCRdb to between 2020 and 2021). Receptors were amplified or captured by the immunoSEQ multiplex PCR assay. This immuneACCESS table, as held by TCRdb, lists in-frame sequences with V and J called but not all clones. Of the missing ones, under half trace to an unresolved V gene in checked studies; the others have no known cause. The sample yields about 64,000 clones; 75% to 95% were counted once. Jointly, the top ten make up 7% to 10% of the sample. What was sequenced was peripheral blood. These receptor sequences come from a woman of 80 years or more with active COVID-19.

The chain recombines TRBV15 with TRBJ1-1; no reliable D call. Germline CDR1 is LNHNV and CDR2 is YYDKDF (reference sequence). CDR3 size: 16 residues. V was trimmed by 6 bases and J by 6 bases, leaving 23 bases between them. The CDR3 bases are TGTGCCACCAGTGTGGCCGATCTAGGCGTCGGAGCTGAAGCTTTCTTT. Translated: CATSVADLGVGAEAFF.

This clone appeared once. This chain joins TRBV5-1 and TRBJ1-6; D is unclear. Per the germline V gene, CDR1 is SGHRS and CDR2 is YFSETQ. V dropped 0 bases and J dropped 7 bases, with 8 bases sitting between them. The CDR3 consists of 14 residues. CDR3 nucleotide sequence: TGCGCCAGCAGCTTGGAGTCGGGGAATTCACCCCTCCACTTT. Amino acid sequence: CASSLESGNSPLHF.

Comments on this clone: The junction departs from the called germline gene at one end, perhaps through a read error. The chain links TRBV15 to TRBJ1-1; D perhaps matches TRBD1 (5 bases). Germline CDR1 LNHNV, CDR2 YYDKDF (reference sequence). The CDR3 covers 15 residues. The DNA for the CDR3 is TGTGCCACCAGTAGAGATCGGACCAGGGACACTGAAGCTTTCTTT. Protein sequence: CATSRDRTRDTEAFF.

The rearrangement uses TRBV6-5 and TRBJ2-2; TRBD1 matches 8 bases. CDR1 and CDR2 (germline): MNHEY, SVGAGI. Trimming at V came to 7 bases and at J to 8 bases, leaving 6 bases not matched to a gene. This CDR3 region has 13 residues. CDR3 sequence (DNA): TGTGCCAGCAACCCGACAGGGGTTGGGGAGCTGTTTTTT. Amino acids: CASNPTGVGELFF.

This clone was found once. CDR3 in amino acids: CASSLVQGAYEQYF. In nucleotides, the CDR3 is TGCGCCAGCAGCTTGGTTCAGGGGGCCTACGAGCAGTACTTC. V usage is TRBV5-1 and J usage is TRBJ2-7; 7 nucleotides agree with TRBD1. Germline values: CDR1 SGHRS, CDR2 YFSETQ. The junction had 2 bases not matched to a gene; V was cut back by 0 bases and J by 2 bases. The length of the CDR3 is 14 residues.

The V call is TRBV20-1, the J call TRBJ2-3; D call uncertain. This CDR3 is built from 11 residues. The germline CDR1 and CDR2 sequences are DFQATT and SNEGSKA (reference sequence). With 3 bases removed from V and 7 bases from J, the gap between germline ends came to 8 bases. The CDR3 DNA reads as TGCAGTGCTAGTAGCCTGAATACGCAGTATTTT. The encoded protein is CSASSLNTQYF.

The chain recombines TRBV12-3 or TRBV12-4 with TRBJ1-1; tentative D call: TRBD1 (5 bases). V was trimmed by 3 bases and J by 6 bases, leaving 11 bases between them. The CDR3 totals 13 residues. The CDR3 region is CASSFGGFPEAFF. The CDR3 nucleotides read TGTGCCAGCAGTTTTGGGGGGTTCCCTGAAGCTTTCTTT.

This clone was detected only once. Here the CDR3 reads CASSPDRTTEAFF. CDR3 coding DNA: TGTGCCAGCAGTCCGGACAGGACCACTGAAGCTTTCTTT. The V call is TRBV11-3, the J call TRBJ1-1, with 7 positions matching TRBD1. The CDR3 extends over 13 amino acids. Germline-derived CDR1 and CDR2 are SGHNT and YENEEA. V dropped 6 bases and J dropped 4; count of bases not matched to a gene: 5.

The chain carries TRBV5-1 and TRBJ2-2; possible D gene TRBD2, 6 bases. The germline V gene encodes CDR1 SGHRS and CDR2 YFSETQ. V was clipped by 0 bases and J by 0 bases, with 9 bases between them. CDR3 length: 16 residues. The CDR3 protein is CASSLEAGTNTGELFF. The CDR3, as DNA: TGCGCCAGCAGCTTGGAAGCGGGTACGAACACCGGGGAGCTGTTTTTT.

The V and J genes are TRBV28 and TRBJ2-3; 12 bases are a match to TRBD2. Per the germline V gene, CDR1 is MDHEN and CDR2 is SYDVKM. The CDR3 has 17 residues. Trimming at V came to 3 bases and at J to 3 bases, leaving 7 bases not matched to a gene. CDR3 sequence reads: CASSFLASGRGTDTQYF. In DNA, the CDR3 is TGTGCCAGCAGTTTCTTAGCTAGCGGGAGGGGAACAGATACGCAGTATTTT.

This clone has a single count. The chain joins TRBV19 to TRBJ2-1, with D unresolved. Germline loops: CDR1 LNHDA, CDR2 SQIVND (reference sequence). V lost 4 bases and J lost 4, with 17 bases in between. CDR3 size: 16 residues. CDR3 in amino acids: CASSTAPSRIYNEQFF. The DNA for the CDR3 is TGTGCCAGTAGTACCGCGCCCTCTCGAATTTACAATGAGCAGTTCTTC.

This clone is a singleton in its sample. The gene calls are TRBV10-2 and TRBJ1-5, with D maybe TRBD1 (6 bases). Germline V gives CDR1 WSHSY, CDR2 SAAADI. V lost 5 bases to trimming and J lost 1 base, with 12 bases between them. The length of the CDR3 is 15 residues. The CDR3 region has the DNA TGCGCCAGCAGTCGGAAGGGGGAGAGCAATCAGCCCCAGCATTTT. This codes for CASSRKGESNQPQHF.

The chain recombines TRBV5-4 with TRBJ2-2; TRBD2 matches at 7 bases. The germline CDR1 and CDR2 sequences are SGHNT and YYREEE (reference sequence). The CDR3 totals 15 residues. With 6 bases clipped from V and 4 bases from J, the junction kept 9 bases outside the gene matches. CDR3 DNA: TGTGCCAGCACCTCGCTGGGGAGGGCCACCGGGGAGCTGTTTTTT. This sequence encodes CASTSLGRATGELFF.

This clone was detected a few times. The chain uses TRBV10-3 and TRBJ2-7; TRBD2 matches 9 bases. The V segment lost 4 bases and the J segment 3 bases; nucleotides outside the gene matches: 10. CDR3 length: 16 amino acids. Germline CDR1 ENHRY, CDR2 SYGVKD. DNA for the CDR3: TGTGCCATCAGTGGCCAGGGGGGGACTAGCTACTACGAGCAGTACTTC. It yields the protein CAISGQGGTSYYEQYF.

This clone showed up just once. In DNA form, the CDR3 reads TGTGCCAGCAGGCTGACAGGGGGCCCCTACGAGCAGTACTTC. It specifies CASRLTGGPYEQYF. This sequence joins TRBV6-5 and TRBJ2-7; 10 positions agree with TRBD1. This CDR3 is 14 amino acids long. The V segment lost 6 bases and the J segment 2 bases; nucleotides outside the gene matches: 4. The germline V gene encodes CDR1 MNHEY and CDR2 SVGAGI.

V and J are TRBV3-1 (or the pseudogene TRBV3-2) and TRBJ1-4; D may be TRBD1 (5 bases). This CDR3 is 16 amino acids long. Deletions cut 5 bases from V and 7 bases from J, with 20 bases between. CDR1 LGHDT and CDR2 YNNKEL come from the germline V gene (reference sequence). This CDR3 reads CASSSGILGTGEKLFF. The CDR3 DNA sequence: TGTGCCAGCAGCAGCGGGATATTAGGGACTGGTGAAAAACTGTTTTTT.

This clone has just one count. The rearrangement joins TRBV3-1 (or the pseudogene TRBV3-2) to TRBJ1-1; a possible D gene is TRBD1 (5 bases). From germline, CDR1 is LGHDT and CDR2 YNNKEL (reference sequence). Deletions cut 1 base from V and 2 bases from J, with 8 bases between. The length of the CDR3 is 14 residues. For the CDR3, the DNA is TGTGCCAGCAGCCAAGCCCAGGGTAACACTGAAGCTTTCTTT. It yields the protein CASSQAQGNTEAFF.

The chain uses TRBV24-1 and TRBJ2-1; 14 bases match TRBD2. The junction had 11 bases not matched to a gene; V was cut back by 10 bases and J by 1 base. CDR1 is KGHDR and CDR2 is SFDVKD in the germline V gene. CDR3 length: 18 amino acids. The CDR3 is CATEGGTSGRRSYNEQFF. In DNA form, the CDR3 reads TGTGCCACGGAAGGTGGGACTAGCGGGAGAAGGTCCTACAATGAGCAGTTCTTC.

The CDR3: CASSFRTGVGYTF. CDR3 DNA sequence: TGTGCCAGCAGCTTTAGGACAGGGGTTGGCTACACCTTC. V usage is TRBV14 and J usage is TRBJ1-2; TRBD1 aligns across 9 bases. The CDR3 has 13 residues. CDR1 and CDR2 (germline): SGHDN, FVKESK. V was pared by 5 bases and J by 7 bases, with 5 bases of the junction left unmatched.

The genes are TRBV11-1 and TRBJ2-1; D is uncertain. Germline V CDR1 and CDR2: SGHAT, FQDESV (reference sequence). The CDR3 length is 12 residues. V lost 0 bases and J lost 7, with 4 bases in between. The CDR3 nucleotides are TGTGCCAGCAGCTTAGCGCGAAATGAGCAGTTCTTC. This codes for CASSLARNEQFF.

The CDR3 DNA reads TGTGCCAGCAGTTCCGTCAGCTATGGCTACACCTTC. This sequence encodes CASSSVSYGYTF. The chain links TRBV6-5 to TRBJ1-2; no reliable D call. V lost 4 bases and J lost 4, with 7 bases in between. Germline V CDR1 and CDR2: MNHEY, SVGAGI. The CDR3 length is 12 residues.

V is TRBV7-2 and J is TRBJ1-5, with 8 bases that match TRBD1. Germline V lookup: CDR1 SGHTA, CDR2 FQGNSA. V lost 2 bases and J lost 3; bases outside the gene matches: 15. The CDR3 has 19 residues. DNA of the CDR3: TGTGCCAGCAGCTTATTCGAGGACGGACAGGGCCTATTCAATCAGCCCCAGCATTTT. Translating gives CASSLFEDGQGLFNQPQHF.

CDR3: CASSLVGGLAGGKYNEQFF. The CDR3 region has the DNA TGCGCCAGCAGCTTGGTTGGGGGACTAGCGGGAGGGAAATACAATGAGCAGTTCTTC. The chain has TRBV5-1 and TRBJ2-1, with TRBD2 matching over 16 bases. Germline V CDR1 and CDR2: SGHRS, YFSETQ. This CDR3 has 19 amino acids. J gave up 4 bases and V 0 bases, and 7 bases lay outside the gene matches. Supplemented by reference TRBV5-1 and TRBJ2-1, the full variable domain reads KAGVTQTPRYLIKTRGQQVTLSCSPISGHRSVSWYQQTPGQGLQFLFEYFSETQRNKGNFPGRFSGRQFSNSRSEMNVSTLELGDSALYLCASSLVGGLAGGKYNEQFFGPGTRLTVL.